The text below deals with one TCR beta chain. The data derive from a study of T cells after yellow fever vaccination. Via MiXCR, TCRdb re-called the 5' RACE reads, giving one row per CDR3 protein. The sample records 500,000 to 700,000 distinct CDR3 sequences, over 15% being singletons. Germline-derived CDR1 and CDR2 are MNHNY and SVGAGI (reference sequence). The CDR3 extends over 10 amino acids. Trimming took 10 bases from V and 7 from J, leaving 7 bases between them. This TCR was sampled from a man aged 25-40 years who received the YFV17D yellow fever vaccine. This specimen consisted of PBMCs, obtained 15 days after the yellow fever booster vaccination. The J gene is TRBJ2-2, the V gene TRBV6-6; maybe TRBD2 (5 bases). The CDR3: CATGSGELFF. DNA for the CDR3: TGTGCCACTGGGAGCGGGGAGCTGTTTTTT.